This entry lists 19 T cell receptor beta chains sequenced from one sample in a study of a mutant IDH1 vaccine in newly diagnosed glioma. Noted time point: week 23, last vaccination. Alongside topical imiquimod, each dose of vaccine comprised 300 ug of mutant IDH1 20-mer peptide. Clones were read by immunoSEQ multiplex PCR, and TCRdb kept only the in-frame ones, dropping some. The data contain about 81,000 clones, approximately 85% of them seen just once; the ten biggest clones take up 2.2%. What these receptors recognize is not known. Sequenced here: PBMCs, sampled from a glioma patient whose treatment included an IDH1 peptide vaccine. Receptor source: a man aged 30 to 39 with glioma. Some clones in this sample may be carry-over from other donors' samples.

This clone was counted a single time. V is TRBV11-3 and J is TRBJ2-3; 9 positions match TRBD1. Germline V gives CDR1 SGHNT, CDR2 YENEEA. V lost 5 bases and J lost 6; bases outside the gene matches: 6. This CDR3 has 14 residues. The CDR3 nucleotides read TGTGCCAGCAGCCCTCGGACAGGGGCGGATACGCAGTATTTT. Amino acids: CASSPRTGADTQYF.

V is TRBV14 and J is TRBJ2-5; D is undetermined. The CDR3 totals 17 residues. Germline CDR1 and CDR2: SGHDN and FVKESK. Trimming took 1 base from V and 2 from J, leaving 17 bases between them. CDR3 sequence reads: CASSQAHFPQRQETQYF. In nucleotides, the CDR3 is TGTGCCAGCAGCCAAGCCCACTTTCCCCAGAGACAAGAGACCCAGTACTTC.

This chain connects TRBV5-6 to TRBJ2-3, with 7 bases lining up with TRBD1. V was pared by 5 bases and J by 4 bases, with 10 bases of the junction left unmatched. Germline V lookup: CDR1 SGHDT, CDR2 YYEEEE. This CDR3 spans 15 amino acids. The DNA for the CDR3 is TGTGCCAGCAGTGAGACAGGGCTGACCCCAGATACGCAGTATTTT. It is translated as CASSETGLTPDTQYF.

The chain employs TRBV7-3 and TRBJ2-7, with TRBD2 matching 14 bases. V lost 5 bases and J lost 5; bases outside the gene matches: 2. This CDR3 spans 14 amino acids. The germline V gene has CDR1 SGHTA and CDR2 FQGTGA. The CDR3 nucleotides read TGTGCCAGCAGCCGGACTAGCGGGAGGAACGAGCAGTACTTC. Translation gives CASSRTSGRNEQYF. Looking up the rest from reference TRBV7-3 and TRBJ2-7 gives the full variable domain: GAGVSQTPSNKVTEKGKYVELRCDPISGHTALYWYRQSLGQGPEFLIYFQGTGAADDSGLPNDRFFAVRPEGSVSTLKIQRTERGDSAVYLCASSRTSGRNEQYFGPGTRLTVT.

The chain employs TRBV19 and TRBJ2-3, with D possibly matching TRBD2 (5 bases). The CDR3 covers 14 residues. The V end was cut by 4 bases, the J end by 0 bases, with 8 bases between. Germline V gives CDR1 LNHDA, CDR2 SQIVND (reference sequence). CDR3 nucleotides: TGTGCCAGTAGTAAACAGCGGAGCACAGATACGCAGTATTTT. Amino acid sequence: CASSKQRSTDTQYF.

The rearrangement links TRBV27 to TRBJ2-3, with D perhaps TRBD2 (6 bases). Trimming left V 5 bases short and J 5 bases short, with 11 bases between. This CDR3 comprises 13 residues. Per the germline V gene, CDR1 is MNHEY and CDR2 is SMNVEV (reference sequence). Here the CDR3 DNA reads TGTGCCAGCAGTCCCCGACTAGTAGATACGCAGTATTTT. Protein product: CASSPRLVDTQYF.

The CDR3 is CASSHQPGYEQYF. CDR3 nucleotide sequence: TGCGCCAGCAGCCATCAACCAGGCTACGAGCAGTACTTC. The V and J genes are TRBV4-3 and TRBJ2-7; D remains ambiguous. V lost 3 bases to trimming and J lost 3 bases, with 9 bases between them. This CDR3 contains 13 residues. Germline lookup yields CDR1 LGHNA and CDR2 YSLEER.

The V gene is TRBV5-1, the J gene TRBJ2-6; no clear D gene. The CDR3 spans 15 residues. With 0 bases removed from V and 1 base from J, the gap between germline ends came to 5 bases. From germline, CDR1 is SGHRS and CDR2 YFSETQ. In DNA form, the CDR3 reads TGCGCCAGCAGCTTGGGTGCGTCTGGGGCCAACGTCCTGACTTTC. The encoded protein is CASSLGASGANVLTF.

In this sample, this clone turned up once. V usage is TRBV18 and J usage is TRBJ1-4; possible D gene TRBD1, 5 bases. The V gene's germline CDR1 is KGHSH and CDR2 LQKENI. The CDR3 runs to 15 residues. V was trimmed by 2 bases and J by 2 bases, leaving 9 bases between them. The CDR3 here is CASSPSGGTNEKLFF. The DNA for the CDR3 is TGTGCCAGCTCACCATCCGGGGGGACTAATGAAAAACTGTTTTTT. Drawing the rest from reference TRBV18 and TRBJ1-4, the complete variable domain is NAGVMQNPRHLVRRRGQEARLRCSPMKGHSHVYWYRQLPEEGLKFMVYLQKENIIDESGMPKERFSAEFPKEGPSILRIQQVVRGDSAAYFCASSPSGGTNEKLFFGSGTQLSVL.

The chain joins TRBV10-3 to TRBJ1-2, with 7 bases lining up with TRBD1. The germline gives CDR1 ENHRY, CDR2 SYGVKD. Trimming cost V 0 bases and J 7 bases; bases outside gene matches: 5. The CDR3 contains 14 residues. The CDR3 protein is CAISESRTGVGYTF. CDR3 DNA sequence: TGTGCCATCAGTGAGTCGAGGACAGGAGTTGGCTACACCTTC.

The chain links TRBV7-2 to TRBJ2-1, with D possibly TRBD1 on 6 matching bases. The CDR3 length is 15 residues. The V gene lost 5 bases and the J gene lost 8 bases, with 19 bases spanning the gap. Germline V gene sequence: CDR1 SGHTA, CDR2 FQGNSA. This CDR3 reads CASSPPGSTGDEQFF. In DNA, the CDR3 is TGTGCCAGCAGCCCCCCGGGGTCGACAGGAGATGAGCAGTTCTTC.

The V and J genes are TRBV5-1 and TRBJ2-2; no clear D. Germline V lookup: CDR1 SGHRS, CDR2 YFSETQ. The CDR3 length is 17 residues. Trimming shortened V by 2 bases and J by 1 base, and 15 bases separated the two germline ends. The chain's CDR3 is CASSLSETDMNTGELFF. The DNA of the CDR3 is TGCGCCAGCAGCTTATCGGAGACCGATATGAACACCGGGGAGCTGTTTTTT.

This chain joins TRBV4-3 and TRBJ2-3; D assignment may be TRBD1 or TRBD2 (5 bases each). The CDR3 contains 14 residues. V lost 6 bases, J lost 2 bases, and 12 bases lay in between. The germline CDR1 and CDR2 sequences are LGHNA and YSLEER. CDR3 sequence: CASSRGDLTDTQYF. DNA of the CDR3: TGCGCCAGCAGTCGAGGGGATCTCACAGATACGCAGTATTTT.

The chain has TRBV28 and TRBJ2-1; 14 nucleotides match TRBD2. This CDR3 is built from 18 residues. Germline trimming cut 6 bases from V and 8 bases from J; bases unmatched to any gene: 15. Per the germline V gene, CDR1 is MDHEN and CDR2 is SYDVKM. CDR3 amino acids: CASSLGLAGEPTSYEQFF. The DNA of the CDR3 is TGTGCCAGCAGCCTGGGACTAGCGGGAGAACCGACGAGTTATGAGCAGTTCTTC.

V is TRBV28 and J is TRBJ2-1; 12 bases fit TRBD2. CDR1 and CDR2 (germline): MDHEN, SYDVKM. Losses at the gene ends were 5 bases for V and 8 bases for J; bases not matched to a gene: 7. The CDR3 is made up of 15 amino acids. CDR3 amino acids: CASSIGLAGFHEQFF. The CDR3 bases are TGTGCCAGCAGTATTGGACTAGCGGGATTCCATGAGCAGTTCTTC.

This chain joins TRBV9 and TRBJ2-2; D is undetermined. CDR1 and CDR2 from the germline V gene are SGDLS and YYNGEE. Trimming took 0 bases from V and 3 from J, leaving 9 bases between them. The CDR3 is 15 residues long. The DNA for the CDR3 is TGTGCCAGCAGCGTAGGGACGGATTACACCGGGGAGCTGTTTTTT. Its translation is CASSVGTDYTGELFF.

The chain employs TRBV7-2 and TRBJ2-2; D gene uncertain. Germline CDR1 reads SGHTA; CDR2 reads FQGNSA. Trimming stripped 4 bases from V and 6 bases from J, with 12 bases between. The CDR3 is 14 amino acids. This CDR3 reads CASSYRTGAGELFF. For the CDR3, the DNA is TGTGCCAGCAGCTACAGAACGGGTGCCGGGGAGCTGTTTTTT.

The chain joins TRBV5-5 to TRBJ1-2; 9 bases are shared with TRBD1. The CDR3 covers 17 residues. Germline loops: CDR1 SGHKS, CDR2 YYEKEE (reference sequence). With V trimmed by 3 bases and J by 7 bases, 16 bases remained unmatched. The chain's CDR3 is CASSSYFQQGTGFGYTF. The CDR3, as DNA: TGTGCCAGCAGCTCATACTTCCAACAAGGGACAGGGTTTGGCTACACCTTC.

V gene TRBV6-5 combines with J gene TRBJ1-1; D gene uncertain. The CDR3 runs 12 residues. CDR1 is MNHEY and CDR2 is SVGAGI in the germline V gene. The V end lost 5 bases, the J end lost 3 bases, and 7 bases lay between the germline ends. The chain's CDR3 is CASSLQHTEAFF. CDR3 coding DNA: TGTGCCAGCAGTCTACAGCACACTGAAGCTTTCTTT.